This entry is about one T cell receptor (beta chain). This clonotype was seen a few times. It lacks a known antigen. It has no much larger one-base neighbor in the sample; base qualities were not kept. This sample was included in a study of early T cells in non-severe SARS-CoV-2 infection (dated by TCRdb to the early 2020s). For the wider study: TCR sequencing used bulk RNA from unsorted whole blood, so alpha and beta chains could not be paired.

Set within a cohort of healthcare workers in London, UK, this nested case-control study involved weekly PCR testing of nasopharyngeal swabs along with blood sampling. Healthcare workers were recruited between 23 and 31 March 2020, during the week of the UK lockdown, and were followed weekly for up to about 15 weeks. Receptors were amplified or captured by 5' RACE. Reads for this sample came from a NextSeq 500. Unique molecular identifiers were attached to individual cDNA molecules in the TCR library protocol so that sequencing error and PCR bias could be corrected. Sequencing covered both TCR alpha and beta chains, and within each sample the abundances of alpha and beta sequences were tightly co-correlated. The paper's data handling went like this. Decombinator V4 was used to annotate TCR sequences for V gene, J gene and CDR3. TCRs were defined as expanded if a significant change between any two time points was detected under a Poisson model with p below 0.0001. TCR abundances were normalised to the total number of TCRs sequenced per sample and expressed as counts per million. TRAV1-2 paired with TRAJ12, TRAJ20 or TRAJ33 defined MAIT TCRs, while TRAV10 paired with TRAJ18 defined iNKT TCRs. VDJdb, accessed on 1 November 2021, was searched for TCRs annotated for CMV, EBV and SARS-CoV-2, and TCRs annotated for more than one antigen were excluded. TCRdb reran the public reads through fastp at Q25 and MiXCR, keeping productive beta chains. Each CDR3 protein appears once, grouped with its most common genes and DNA. The V and J calls come from TCRdb's annotation, not from the publication. The sample includes around 33,000 distinct CDR3 sequences, with 5.5% to 7.5% observed a single time. Roughly 7.1% of the sample rests with the top ten.

There are 11 amino acids in the CDR3, from cysteine to phenylalanine inclusive. The DNA shown is the 33-base CDR3, in frame from base 1. Deletion took 5 bases off V and 5 bases off J, with a span of 4 bases between the germline ends. The germline V gene encodes CDR1 SGHVS and CDR2 FNYEAQ. Overall study results and their limits: Matching against VDJdb was skewed toward anti-spike CD8 responses, likely underestimated virus-specific expansions, and missed private and CD4 specificities.

This receptor was taken from an adult who was a healthcare worker with PCR-confirmed SARS-CoV-2 infection or an uninfected control (not recorded which). The sample was whole blood. The chain uses TRBV7-6 and TRBJ2-1; there is no confident call for the D gene. CDR3 protein: CASSKDNEQFF. DNA sequence: TGTGCCAGCAGCAAAGACAATGAGCAGTTCTTC.